This T cell receptor beta chain was recorded in a study of identical twins. Findings of the study overall: Cord blood beta clonotypes that were abundant carried fewer insertions, and memory repertoires showed no such trend.

In the case of this clonotype: The target antigen is unknown.

TCRdb ran MiXCR on the 5' RACE reads and lists one entry per CDR3 protein. The sample carries some 1,600,000 distinct CDR3 sequences, more than 30% recorded once. Germline V gives CDR1 LGHNT, CDR2 FRNRAP. There are 15 residues in the CDR3. V lost 2 bases and J 5 bases, leaving 15 bases between the germline ends. This receptor was obtained from a newborn girl in good health. Sequenced material: cord blood. This chain connects TRBV12-5 to TRBJ2-5; D unresolved. The CDR3 region is CASGLLPSAVETQYF. Written as DNA, the CDR3 is TGTGCTAGTGGTTTGTTACCCTCAGCTGTCGAGACCCAGTACTTC.